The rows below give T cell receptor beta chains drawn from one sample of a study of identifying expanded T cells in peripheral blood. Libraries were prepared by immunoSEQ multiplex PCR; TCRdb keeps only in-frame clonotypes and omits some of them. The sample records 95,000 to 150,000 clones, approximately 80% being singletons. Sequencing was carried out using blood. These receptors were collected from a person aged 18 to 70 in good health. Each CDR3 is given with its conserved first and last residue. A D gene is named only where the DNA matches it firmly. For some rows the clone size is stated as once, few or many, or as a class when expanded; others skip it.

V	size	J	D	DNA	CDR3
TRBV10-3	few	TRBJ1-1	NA	TGTGCCATCAAAGTTGAGGGAGTCGCTGAAGCTTTCTTT	CAIKVEGVAEAFF
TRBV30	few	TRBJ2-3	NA	TGTGCCTGGAGTGTAATTACAGATACGCAGTATTTT	CAWSVITDTQYF
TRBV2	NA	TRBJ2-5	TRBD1	TGTGCCAGCAGCGGACAGGGTTACAGAGAGACCCAGTACTTC	CASSGQGYRETQYF
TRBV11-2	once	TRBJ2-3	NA	TGTGCCAGCAGCTTAGCGGGGGCAGGGGCAGATACGCAGTATTTT	CASSLAGAGADTQYF
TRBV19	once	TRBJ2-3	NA	TGTGCCAGCGGTGGGTACACAGATACGCAGTATTTT	CASGGYTDTQYF
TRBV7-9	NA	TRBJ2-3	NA	TGTGCCAGCAGCTTATTCTTAAGCACAGATACGCAGTATTTT	CASSLFLSTDTQYF
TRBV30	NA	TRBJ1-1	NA	TGTGCCTGGAAGGCTGGCACTGAAGCTTTCTTT	CAWKAGTEAFF
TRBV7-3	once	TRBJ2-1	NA	TGTGCCAGCAGCTTAAGTACCGGGACGGATGAGCAGTTCTTC	CASSLSTGTDEQFF
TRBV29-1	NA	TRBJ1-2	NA	TGCAGCGTTGGGGCGGGCAACAACTATGGCTACACCTTC	CSVGAGNNYGYTF
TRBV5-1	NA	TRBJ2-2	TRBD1	TGCGCCAGCAGCGTTCTTTCGACAGGGGGTTTTAACACCGGGGAGCTGTTTTTT	CASSVLSTGGFNTGELFF
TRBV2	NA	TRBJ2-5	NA	TGTGCCAGCCACCGGAGCTTTCAAGAGACCCAGTACTTC	CASHRSFQETQYF
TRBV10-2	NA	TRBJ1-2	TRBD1	TGCGCCAGCAGCCAGACAGGGGAAAGCTATGGCTACACCTTC	CASSQTGESYGYTF
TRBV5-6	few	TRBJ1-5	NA	TGTGCCAGCAGCTCGGGGACGTTAGGGAGGCAGCCCCAGCATTTT	CASSSGTLGRQPQHF
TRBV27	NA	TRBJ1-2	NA	TGTGCCAGCAGGCCGCGAGGGGGACTATATGGCTACACCTTC	CASRPRGGLYGYTF
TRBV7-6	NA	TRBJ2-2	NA	TGTGCCAGCAGCTTAGACACCGGGGAGCTGTTTTTT	CASSLDTGELFF
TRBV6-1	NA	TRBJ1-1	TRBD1	TGTGCCAGCACTAGACGCACAGGGGTGAACACTGAAGCTTTCTTT	CASTRRTGVNTEAFF
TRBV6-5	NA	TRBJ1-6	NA	TGTGCCAGCAGTTTCGGGGTTTCGAATTCACCCCTCCACTTT	CASSFGVSNSPLHF
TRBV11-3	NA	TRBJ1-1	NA	TGTGCCAGCAGCTTAGATCCGGCACCTGAAGCTTTCTTT	CASSLDPAPEAFF
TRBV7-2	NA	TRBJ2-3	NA	TGTGCCACCAAAGGGGGGGTCGCGGGGGTCACAGATACGCAGTATTTT	CATKGGVAGVTDTQYF
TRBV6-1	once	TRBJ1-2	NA	TGTGCCAGCTGTTCCCCTGGGGAAGCTAACTATGGCTACACCTTC	CASCSPGEANYGYTF
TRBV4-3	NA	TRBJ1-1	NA	TGCGCCAGCAGCCAACACAGGGACACTGAAGCTTTCTTT	CASSQHRDTEAFF
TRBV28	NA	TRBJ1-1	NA	TGTGCCAGCAGTTTAGGGAATAGGGGCACTGAAGCTTTCTTT	CASSLGNRGTEAFF
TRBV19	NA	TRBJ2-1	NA	TGTGCCAGTAGCCTACTTCGGGCGGGGCAGGGTGAGCAGTTCTTC	CASSLLRAGQGEQFF
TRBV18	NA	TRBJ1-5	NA	TGTGCCAGCACCGAGCGGGAGGGGCAGCCCCAGCATTTT	CASTEREGQPQHF
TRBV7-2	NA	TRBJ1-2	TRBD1	TGTGCCAGCAGCTTGGCCCGGGACAGGGCCTATGGCTACACCTTC	CASSLARDRAYGYTF
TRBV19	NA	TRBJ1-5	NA	TGTGCCAGTAGTATCCCCGTGAATCAGCCCCAGCATTTT	CASSIPVNQPQHF
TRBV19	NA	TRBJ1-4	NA	TGTGCCAGTAGTATAAATAACAGGGACATCGAAAAACTGTTTTTT	CASSINNRDIEKLFF
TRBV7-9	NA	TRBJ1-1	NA	TGTGCCAGCAGCTTATCCGGGGGGAACACTGAAGCTTTCTTT	CASSLSGGNTEAFF
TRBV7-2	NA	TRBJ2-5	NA	TGTGCCAGCAGCTCATATGGGGAGACCCAGTACTTC	CASSSYGETQYF
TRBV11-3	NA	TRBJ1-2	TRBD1	TGTGCCAGCAGCTGGACAGGGGTAGCGGGCTACACCTTC	CASSWTGVAGYTF
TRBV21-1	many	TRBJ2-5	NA	TGTGCCAGCAGCAAATCGGGACTAGCGGGGGGCAAACAAGAGACCCAGTACTTC	CASSKSGLAGGKQETQYF
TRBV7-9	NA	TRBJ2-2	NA	TGTGCCAGCAGCTTATCGGCCGGGGAGCTGTTTTTT	CASSLSAGELFF
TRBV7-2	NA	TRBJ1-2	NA	TGTGCCAGCAGCTTAGGGGTTCCTAAGCTGGGTGGCTACACCTTC	CASSLGVPKLGGYTF
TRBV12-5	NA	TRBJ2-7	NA	TGTGCTAGTGGTTTGGTACGAGGACGGCAGTACTTC	CASGLVRGRQYF
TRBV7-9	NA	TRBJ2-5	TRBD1	TGTGCCAGCAGCTCTTTGGACAGGGGAGATAGAGAGACCCAGTACTTC	CASSSLDRGDRETQYF
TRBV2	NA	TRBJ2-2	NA	TGTGCCAGCAGTTGGGCCGTCGGCGGGGAGCTGTTTTTT	CASSWAVGGELFF